This T cell receptor (beta chain) was retrieved from a study of blood T cell repertoires in COVID-19. The CDR3 contains 13 residues. Trimming cost V 7 bases and J 4 bases, with 13 bases left between them. Germline CDR1 is LNHDA and CDR2 is SQIVND (reference sequence). This table comes from immunoSEQ multiplex PCR, and its TCRdb copy is limited to in-frame clones, with some not included. The table lists 190,000 or so clones, 82% of them singletons, with approximately 12% in the top ten. The sequence was obtained from a man between 40 and 49 years old who had recovered from COVID-19. The J gene is TRBJ1-2, the V gene TRBV19; D remains ambiguous. Material: PBMCs or T cells enriched from blood (not recorded which). Here the CDR3 DNA reads TGTGCCAGTAAAGAGGGCGCGGGCTATGGCTACACCTTC. The encoded protein is CASKEGAGYGYTF.